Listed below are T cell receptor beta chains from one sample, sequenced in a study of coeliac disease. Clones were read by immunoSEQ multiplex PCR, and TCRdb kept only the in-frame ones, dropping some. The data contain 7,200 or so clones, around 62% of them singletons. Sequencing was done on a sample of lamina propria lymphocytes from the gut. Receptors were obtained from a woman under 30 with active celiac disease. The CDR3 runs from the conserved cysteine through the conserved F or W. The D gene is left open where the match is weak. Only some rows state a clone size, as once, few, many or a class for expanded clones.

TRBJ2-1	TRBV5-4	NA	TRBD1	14	TGTGCCAGCAGCTTCGGACAGGGGTACAATGAGCAGTTCTTC	CASSFGQGYNEQFF
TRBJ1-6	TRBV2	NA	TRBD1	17	TGTGCCAGAGGAGCCGGGACAGGGGAAGGTCGTAATTCACCCCTCCACTTT	CARGAGTGEGRNSPLHF
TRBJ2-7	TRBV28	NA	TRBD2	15	TGTGCCAGCAGTTTGGCGGGAGTCCCTTACTACGAGCAGTACTTC	CASSLAGVPYYEQYF
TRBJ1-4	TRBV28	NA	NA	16	TGTGCCAGCAGGAGCCTATTAGGGGGTTGGTGGGAAAAACTGTTTTTT	CASRSLLGGWWEKLFF
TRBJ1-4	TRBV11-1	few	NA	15	TGTGCCAGCAGCTTAAAAGGACTCCAGAATGAAAAACTGTTTTTT	CASSLKGLQNEKLFF
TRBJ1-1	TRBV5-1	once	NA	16	TGCGCCAGCAGCTCCGGGTCGTCTCCGATGAACACTGAAGCTTTCTTT	CASSSGSSPMNTEAFF
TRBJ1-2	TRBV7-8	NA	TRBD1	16	TGTGCCAGCAGCTTAGGGGACAGGGGGCCCCTCGGGGGCTACACCTTC	CASSLGDRGPLGGYTF
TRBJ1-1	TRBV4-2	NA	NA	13	TGTGCCAGCAGCCAAGTTTATCTAGGTGAAGCTTTCTTT	CASSQVYLGEAFF
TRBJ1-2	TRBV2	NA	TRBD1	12	TGTGCCAGCAGTGACAGGGGGTATGGCTACACCTTC	CASSDRGYGYTF
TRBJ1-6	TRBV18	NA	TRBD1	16	TGTGCCAGCTCACCCTACTGGACAGGGGCAAATTCACCCCTCCACTTT	CASSPYWTGANSPLHF
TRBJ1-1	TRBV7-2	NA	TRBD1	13	TGTGCCAGCAGCTCCGGGACAGGGATTCGAGCTTTCTTT	CASSSGTGIRAFF
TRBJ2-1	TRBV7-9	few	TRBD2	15	TGTGCCAGCAGAAAGGGACTAGCGGGGGACAATGAGCAGTTCTTC	CASRKGLAGDNEQFF
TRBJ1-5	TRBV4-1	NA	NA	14	TGCGCCAGCAGCCAAGATTCGCGGGATCAGCCCCAGCATTTT	CASSQDSRDQPQHF
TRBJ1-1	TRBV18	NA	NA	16	TGTGCCAGCTCACCCGGCTATGCAGGGATGAACACTGAAGCTTTCTTT	CASSPGYAGMNTEAFF
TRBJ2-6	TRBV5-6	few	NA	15	TGTGCCAGCAGCCAAGGGGCGTCGGGGGCCAACGTCCTGACTTTC	CASSQGASGANVLTF
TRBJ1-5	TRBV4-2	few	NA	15	TGTGCCAGCAGCCAAGTGGTCGAGTTCCATCAGCCCCAGCATTTT	CASSQVVEFHQPQHF